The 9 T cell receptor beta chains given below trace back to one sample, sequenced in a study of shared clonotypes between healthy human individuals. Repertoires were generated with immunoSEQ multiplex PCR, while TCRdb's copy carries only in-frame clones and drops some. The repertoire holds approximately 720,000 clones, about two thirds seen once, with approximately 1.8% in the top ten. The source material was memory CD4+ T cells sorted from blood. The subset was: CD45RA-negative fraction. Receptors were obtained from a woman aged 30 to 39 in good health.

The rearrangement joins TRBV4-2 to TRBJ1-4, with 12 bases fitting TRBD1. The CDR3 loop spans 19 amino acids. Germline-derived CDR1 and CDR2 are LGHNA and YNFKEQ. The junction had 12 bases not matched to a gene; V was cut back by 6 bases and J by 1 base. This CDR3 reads CASRGGDRGRRGTNEKLFF. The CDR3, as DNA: TGTGCCAGCAGGGGTGGGGACAGGGGGCGAAGAGGAACTAATGAAAAACTGTTTTTT.

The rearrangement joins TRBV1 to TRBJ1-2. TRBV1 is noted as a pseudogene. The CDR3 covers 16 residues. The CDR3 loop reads CTSSRQSGRINYGYTF. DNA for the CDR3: TGCACCAGCAGCCGCCAATCGGGACGGATTAACTATGGCTACACCTTC.

CDR3 bases: TGTGCCAGCAGCCCCGGGACTAGCGGGAGTACAGATACGCAGTATTTT. Residues: CASSPGTSGSTDTQYF. V is TRBV7-3 and J is TRBJ2-3; 14 positions agree with TRBD2. This CDR3 spans 16 amino acids. CDR1 SGHTA and CDR2 FQGTGA come from the germline V gene. The J segment lost 3 bases and the V segment lost 5 bases, leaving 4 bases of the junction unmatched.

This CDR3 reads CASSLSGILEKLFF. The CDR3 bases are TGTGCCAGCAGCTTGTCCGGGATTCTTGAAAAACTGTTTTTT. The V call is TRBV5-6, the J call TRBJ1-4; D remains unclear. Trimming cost V 1 base and J 7 bases, with 11 bases left between them. Germline V gene lookup returns CDR1 SGHDT and CDR2 YYEEEE. The CDR3 loop spans 14 amino acids.

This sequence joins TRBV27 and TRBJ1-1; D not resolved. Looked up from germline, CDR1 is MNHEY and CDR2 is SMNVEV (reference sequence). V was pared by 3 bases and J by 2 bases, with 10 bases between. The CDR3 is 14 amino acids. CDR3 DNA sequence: TGTGCCAGCAGTTTGAGGAGGGCTAACACTGAAGCTTTCTTT. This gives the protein CASSLRRANTEAFF.

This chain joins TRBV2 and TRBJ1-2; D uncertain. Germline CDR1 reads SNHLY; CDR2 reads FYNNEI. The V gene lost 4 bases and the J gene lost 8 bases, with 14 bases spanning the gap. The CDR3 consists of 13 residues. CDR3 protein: CASSAAPEDGYTF. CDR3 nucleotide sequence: TGTGCCAGCAGTGCAGCCCCCGAAGACGGCTACACCTTC. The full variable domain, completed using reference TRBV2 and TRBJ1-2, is EPEVTQTPSHQVTQMGQEVILRCVPISNHLYFYWYRQILGQKVEFLVSFYNNEISEKSEIFDDQFSVERPDGSNFTLKIRSTKLEDSAMYFCASSAAPEDGYTFGSGTRLTVV.

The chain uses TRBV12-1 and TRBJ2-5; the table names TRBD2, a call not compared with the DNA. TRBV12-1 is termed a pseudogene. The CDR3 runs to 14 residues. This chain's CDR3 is CASSPRIRARDQYF. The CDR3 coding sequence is TGTGCCAGCAGCCCCCGGATTAGGGCCCGGGACCAGTACTTC.

The CDR3, as DNA: TGTGCCAGCAGTTCAGCCAGATCCTACGAGCAGTACTTC. Its protein product is CASSSARSYEQYF. The chain couples TRBV28 to TRBJ2-7; D is undetermined. Germline V gene sequence: CDR1 MDHEN, CDR2 SYDVKM. CDR3 length: 13 amino acids. V lost 4 bases, J lost 1 base, and 8 bases lay in between.

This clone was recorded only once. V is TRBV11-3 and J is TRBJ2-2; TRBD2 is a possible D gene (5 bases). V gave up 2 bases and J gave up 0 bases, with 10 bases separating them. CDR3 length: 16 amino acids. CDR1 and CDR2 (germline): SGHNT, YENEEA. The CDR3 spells CASSLLSGANTGELFF. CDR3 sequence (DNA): TGTGCCAGCAGCTTATTATCCGGGGCGAACACCGGGGAGCTGTTTTTT.